The clone carrying this TCR beta chain was counted at least ten times. The time point was: patch test 1, 2 weeks after DPC sensitization. Stated treatment: therapeutic diphenylcyclopropenone sensitization with weekly scalp DPC. TCRdb re-called the RACE reads through MiXCR, storing one row per CDR3 protein. The sample carries around 340,000 distinct CDR3 sequences, under 8% recorded once. This sample was taken from a study of human T cells and chemical hapten exposure. About the research overall: Patches with 0.01% DPC went on the upper back, and the tests were read at 6 days.

The sample consisted of whole blood, taken in connection with sensitization to the hapten diphenylcyclopropenone (DPC). This sequence was found in a woman aged 18-35 years with alopecia areata. Some clones in this sample may be carry-over from other donors' samples.

The CDR3 sequence is CSVASGANVLTF. The CDR3 DNA sequence: TGCAGCGTTGCGTCTGGGGCCAACGTCCTGACTTTC. The chain carries TRBV29-1 and TRBJ2-6; D remains unclear. CDR3 length equals 12 residues. The V end was cut by 4 bases, the J end by 1 base, with 2 bases between. Germline-derived CDR1 and CDR2 are SQVTM and ANQGSEA.